The 10 T cell receptor beta chains in this list originate from one sample, sequenced in a study of response to subunit inactivated influenza vaccine. TCRdb processed the RT-PCR reads anew with MiXCR; each CDR3 protein has one entry. The sample carries about 570,000 distinct CDR3 sequences, around 10% recorded once. The same data also contributed to another study, on T cells expressing NK-cell markers. That report adds: Making the TCR beta cDNA relied on 5'RACE template switching with UMIs.

This specimen consisted of PBMCs from blood, obtained on the day of vaccination. Every receptor here comes from a middle-aged man who received an inactivated influenza vaccine.

This clonotype came up a few times. The chain combines TRBV15 with TRBJ1-5; D uncertain. CDR3 length: 13 amino acids. The germline V gene has CDR1 LNHNV and CDR2 YYDKDF (reference sequence). V lost 2 bases, J lost 10 bases, and 12 bases lay in between. For the CDR3, the DNA is TGTGCCACCAGCAGATTTCCGCCTCACCCCCAGCATTTT. Protein: CATSRFPPHPQHF. Together with reference TRBV15 and TRBJ1-5, the CDR3 gives the full variable domain: DAMVIQNPRYQVTQFGKPVTLSCSQTLNHNVMYWYQQKSSQAPKLLFHYYDKDFNNEADTPDNFQSRRPNTSFCFLDIRSPGLGDTAMYLCATSRFPPHPQHFGDGTRLSIL.

This clonotype came up a few times. This chain connects TRBV29-1 to TRBJ2-7; 10 positions agree with TRBD2. Trimming took 5 bases from V and 6 from J; bases not matched to a gene: 10. CDR3 length equals 14 residues. CDR1 SQVTM and CDR2 ANQGSEA come from the germline V gene. CDR3 bases: TGCAGCGTTTCAACTAGCGGGATCTCGGGCGAGCAGTACTTC. This sequence encodes CSVSTSGISGEQYF.

The chain joins TRBV11-1 to TRBJ1-5; TRBD1 is a possible D gene (5 bases). The germline CDR1 and CDR2 sequences are SGHAT and FQDESV (reference sequence). The CDR3 length is 18 residues. V lost 8 bases and J lost 2, with 25 bases in between. The CDR3 here is CASAGEGEVRDRNQPQHF. The CDR3, as DNA: TGTGCCAGCGCCGGCGAGGGTGAGGTTCGGGACCGCAATCAGCCCCAGCATTTT.

This rearrangement joins TRBV11-2 to TRBJ2-4, with D perhaps matching TRBD2 (6 bases). Germline lookup yields CDR1 SGHAT and CDR2 FQNNGV. V was trimmed by 0 bases and J by 7 bases, leaving 13 bases between them. The CDR3 covers 15 residues. The CDR3 DNA reads TGTGCCAGCAGCTTAGAGGCGGGTGGGAGGAACATTCAGTACTTC. Translation gives CASSLEAGGRNIQYF.

This clonotype turned up a few times. This sequence joins TRBV29-1 and TRBJ2-1; the D gene is possibly TRBD1 (6 bases). The CDR3 is made up of 14 amino acids. V was shortened by 2 bases and J by 9 bases, with 17 bases between the two germline ends. The V gene's germline CDR1 is SQVTM and CDR2 ANQGSEA. The CDR3 DNA sequence: TGCAGCGTTGAAAAGGGGCAGGGGTGGGGTGAGCAGTTCTTC. Translation gives CSVEKGQGWGEQFF.

This clonotype has ten or more counts. The chain couples TRBV7-2 to TRBJ2-3; D uncertain. Trimming shortened V by 5 bases and J by 0 bases, and 18 bases separated the two germline ends. Germline assignment: CDR1 SGHTA and CDR2 FQGNSA. This CDR3 has 17 residues. The CDR3 sequence is CASSGRVTVSSTDTQYF. CDR3 coding DNA: TGTGCCAGCAGCGGAAGGGTAACGGTCTCTAGCACAGATACGCAGTATTTT.

This chain joins TRBV15 and TRBJ2-5; D remains unclear. Trimming left V 3 bases short and J 0 bases short, with 5 bases between. The CDR3 totals 13 residues. Germline V gene data show CDR1 as LNHNV and CDR2 as YYDKDF (reference sequence). The CDR3 here is CATSSTNQETQYF. CDR3 DNA sequence: TGTGCCACCAGCAGTACAAACCAAGAGACCCAGTACTTC.

In its sample, this clonotype was seen many times. The rearrangement uses TRBV20-1 and TRBJ2-7; D perhaps matches TRBD2 (6 bases). The ends were cut back, 2 bases at V and 2 bases at J, with 19 bases in the middle. Germline CDR1 reads DFQATT; CDR2 reads SNEGSKA (reference sequence). The CDR3 length is 16 residues. The CDR3 DNA reads as TGCAGTGCTAGATACGGAGTGGAGGTAGCGGCCTACGAGCAGTACTTC. Its protein product is CSARYGVEVAAYEQYF.

The rearrangement links TRBV6-1 to TRBJ1-6, with no clear D. CDR1 MNHNS and CDR2 SASEGT come from the germline V gene. CDR3 length: 14 residues. Trimming stripped 4 bases from V and 7 bases from J, with 11 bases between. Here the CDR3 DNA reads TGTGCCAGCAGTGTCGACACTAGGAATTCACCCCTCCACTTT. Amino acids: CASSVDTRNSPLHF.

V and J are TRBV12-3 or TRBV12-4 and TRBJ1-5; D remains unclear. Trimming removed 7 bases at V and 10 bases at J, with 20 bases between. The CDR3 is 14 residues long. In DNA form, the CDR3 reads TGTGCCAGCACCCTCGGGGTGGGGTCGGGACCCCAGCATTTT. Translation gives CASTLGVGSGPQHF.